The 4 T cell receptor beta chains below all came from one sample that was sequenced in a study of T cells in Graves' hyperthyroidism and ophthalmopathy (dated by TCRdb to about 2019). Library creation used multiplex PCR. Sequencing relied on an Illumina HiSeq 2000. The TCR beta CDR3 regions were amplified from RNA transcripts. The TCR CDR3 was subjected to a first round of RT-PCR using the HTBI primer set and the Qiagen OneStep RT-PCR kit. Using fastp at Q25 and MiXCR, TCRdb reprocessed the public reads and kept productive beta chains. Every CDR3 protein is listed once, alongside the most common genes and DNA of its rows. The sample includes about 180,000 distinct CDR3 sequences, with over 15% observed a single time. The ten largest clones take up roughly 32% of the sample. The specimen sequenced was blood. These TCRs come from a woman between 50 and 59 years old with Graves' hyperthyroidism.

V and J are TRBV3-1 and TRBJ2-2; tentatively, D is TRBD2 (6 bases). In germline, CDR1 is LGHDT, CDR2 YNNKEL (reference sequence). CDR3 size: 15 residues. Trimming shortened V by 10 bases and J by 2 bases, and 17 bases separated the two germline ends. The CDR3, as DNA: TGTGCCATCGCGAGCGGGCCCCCAAACACCGGGGAGCTGTTTTTT. It translates to CAIASGPPNTGELFF.

This clonotype was counted ten times or more. The J gene is TRBJ2-2, the V gene TRBV19, with D possibly TRBD2 on 7 matching bases. Germline V gene data show CDR1 as LNHDA and CDR2 as SQIVND (reference sequence). The CDR3 has 13 residues. V lost 11 bases, J lost 3 bases, and 13 bases lay in between. The CDR3 DNA follows: TGTGCCGCGCGGGGGCCCTACACCGGGGAGCTGTTTTTT. It encodes CAARGPYTGELFF.

This rearrangement joins TRBV10-3 to TRBJ1-1; 8 nucleotides agree with TRBD1. In germline, CDR1 is ENHRY, CDR2 SYGVKD. J was trimmed by 1 base and V by 8 bases; bases with no gene match: 6. This CDR3 spans 14 amino acids. In nucleotides, the CDR3 is TGTGCCATCGGGGGAGACAGGGGGAACACTGAAGCTTTCTTT. It translates to CAIGGDRGNTEAFF.

This clonotype was detected ten times or more. The CDR3 DNA follows: TGCGCCAGCAGCTCGGGACAGGGCCTCATGGGTGGCAATGAAAAACTGTTTTTT. This encodes CASSSGQGLMGGNEKLFF. The chain carries TRBV5-1 and TRBJ1-4; 9 bases are shared with TRBD1. With V trimmed by 3 bases and J by 5 bases, 14 bases remained unmatched. CDR3 length equals 18 residues. Germline lookup yields CDR1 SGHRS and CDR2 YFSETQ.